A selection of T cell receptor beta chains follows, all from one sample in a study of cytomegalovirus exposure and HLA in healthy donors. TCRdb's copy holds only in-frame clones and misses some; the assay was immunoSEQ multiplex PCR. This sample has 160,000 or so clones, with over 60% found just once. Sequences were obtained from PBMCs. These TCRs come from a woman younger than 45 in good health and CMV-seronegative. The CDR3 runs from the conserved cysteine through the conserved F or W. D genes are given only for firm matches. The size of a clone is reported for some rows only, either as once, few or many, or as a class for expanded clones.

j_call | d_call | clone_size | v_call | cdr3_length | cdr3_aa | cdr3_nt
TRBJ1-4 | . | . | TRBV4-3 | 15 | CASSQDQGRVEKLFF | TGCGCCAGCAGCCAAGATCAAGGGCGGGTTGAAAAACTGTTTTTT
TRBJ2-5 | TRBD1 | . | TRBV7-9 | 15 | CASSDSAGGFETQYF | TGTGCCAGCAGCGATAGTGCAGGGGGTTTTGAGACCCAGTACTTC
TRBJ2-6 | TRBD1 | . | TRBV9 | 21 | CASSGTRGTGILLTGANVLTF | TGTGCCAGCAGCGGGACCCGCGGGACAGGTATTTTGTTGACTGGGGCCAACGTCCTGACTTTC
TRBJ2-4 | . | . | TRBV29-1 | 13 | CSVEDSRGDIQYF | TGCAGCGTTGAAGATTCCAGGGGTGACATTCAGTACTTC
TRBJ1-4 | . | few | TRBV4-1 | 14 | CASSRTAEGEKLFF | TGCGCCAGCAGCCGGACAGCCGAAGGGGAAAAACTGTTTTTT
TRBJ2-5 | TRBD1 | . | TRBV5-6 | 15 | CASSLQGSKQETQYF | TGTGCCAGCAGCCTACAGGGGTCTAAGCAAGAGACCCAGTACTTC
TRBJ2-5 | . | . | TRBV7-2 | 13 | CASSTTGTETQYF | TGTGCCAGCAGCACGACAGGAACAGAGACCCAGTACTTC
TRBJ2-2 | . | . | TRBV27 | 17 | CASGIGAGGTYTGELFF | TGTGCCAGCGGAATAGGGGCCGGCGGAACCTACACCGGGGAGCTGTTTTTT
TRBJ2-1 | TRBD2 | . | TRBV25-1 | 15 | CASTLSGGTNNEQFF | TGTGCCAGCACCCTCAGCGGGGGAACAAATAATGAGCAGTTCTTC
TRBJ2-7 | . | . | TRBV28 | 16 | CASSPLEGLIPLEQYF | TGTGCCAGCAGCCCCCTCGAGGGACTGATACCTCTGGAGCAGTACTTC
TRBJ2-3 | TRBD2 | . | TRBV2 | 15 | CASRSGGPYTDTQYF | TGTGCCAGCAGGTCGGGAGGGCCCTACACAGATACGCAGTATTTT
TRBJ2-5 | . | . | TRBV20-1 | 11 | CSALNRGTQYF | TGCAGTGCTTTAAACCGGGGGACCCAGTACTTC
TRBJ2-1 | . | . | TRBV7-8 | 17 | CASSLEVFSSSYNEQFF | TGTGCCAGCAGCTTAGAAGTCTTCTCCAGCTCCTACAATGAGCAGTTCTTC
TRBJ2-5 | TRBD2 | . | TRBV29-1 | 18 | CSVGTGTSGRGWFGTQYF | TGCAGCGTTGGAACCGGGACTAGCGGGAGGGGGTGGTTCGGGACCCAGTACTTC
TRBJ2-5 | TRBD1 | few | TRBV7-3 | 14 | CASSPDRDSETQYF | TGTGCCAGCAGCCCGGACAGGGACTCAGAGACCCAGTACTTC
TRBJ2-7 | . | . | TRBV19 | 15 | CASSTRFDRTGEQYF | TGTGCCAGTAGTACCAGATTTGACAGGACCGGGGAGCAGTACTTC
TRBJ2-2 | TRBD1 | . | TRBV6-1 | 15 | CASSDLRGRTGELFF | TGTGCCAGCAGTGATCTAAGGGGGCGGACCGGGGAGCTGTTTTTT
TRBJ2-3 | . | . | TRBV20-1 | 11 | CSASLSDTQYF | TGCAGTGCTAGTCTCTCCGATACGCAGTATTTT
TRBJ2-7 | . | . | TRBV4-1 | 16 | CASSQDVYDSPYEQYF | TGCGCCAGCAGCCAAGATGTCTACGACTCCCCCTACGAGCAGTACTTC
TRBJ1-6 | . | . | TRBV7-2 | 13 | CASSLDGSSPLHF | TGTGCCAGCAGCTTAGATGGGAGTTCACCCCTCCACTTT
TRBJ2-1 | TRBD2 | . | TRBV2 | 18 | CASSDSPSGRRSYNEQFF | TGTGCCAGCAGTGACTCTCCTAGCGGGAGGCGTTCCTACAATGAGCAGTTCTTC
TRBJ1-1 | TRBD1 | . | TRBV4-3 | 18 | CASSQDPLPGTGKVSAFF | TGCGCCAGCAGCCAAGACCCTTTACCCGGGACAGGGAAGGTCTCAGCTTTCTTT